This note documents a single T cell receptor (beta chain) sequence. The antigen is unknown. The CDR3 does not close with the conserved phenylalanine or tryptophan, likely indicating a read error. The genomic DNA TCR beta CDR3 region underwent two rounds of multiplex PCR. Initially, in first-round PCR, primers specific to each TRBV and TRBJ gene were used. TCRdb re-called the multiplex PCR reads with MiXCR, one entry per CDR3 protein. Of around 21,000 distinct CDR3 sequences in the sample, roughly two fifths are singletons; the top ten hold 25% to 40%. Germline CDR1 and CDR2: SGHAT and FQNNGV. CDR3 length: 11 amino acids. This entry is derived from a study of prognosis after radiotherapy for stage I lung cancer. Study background: Patients (over twelve men, five or six women) were aged about 53 to 95, median about 74 years. More than 10 patients had adenocarcinoma tumors, while squamous cell carcinoma tumors were found in roughly 7. Study-level results: Reportedly, TRBV and TRBJ gene usage differed by presence of metastases in patients. Post-treatment Shannon entropy following stereotactic body radiation therapy was lower among patients who developed distant metastases.

This sequence originates from a donor over 45 with non-small cell lung cancer. V gene TRBV11-2 combines with J gene TRBJ2-7; weak D call: TRBD2 (5 bases). The material was PBMCs, obtained before or after stereotactic body radiation therapy (not recorded which). CDR3 nucleotide sequence: TGTGCCAGTAGCTCCGGGAACGAGCAGTACTTA. Protein product: CASSSGNEQYL.